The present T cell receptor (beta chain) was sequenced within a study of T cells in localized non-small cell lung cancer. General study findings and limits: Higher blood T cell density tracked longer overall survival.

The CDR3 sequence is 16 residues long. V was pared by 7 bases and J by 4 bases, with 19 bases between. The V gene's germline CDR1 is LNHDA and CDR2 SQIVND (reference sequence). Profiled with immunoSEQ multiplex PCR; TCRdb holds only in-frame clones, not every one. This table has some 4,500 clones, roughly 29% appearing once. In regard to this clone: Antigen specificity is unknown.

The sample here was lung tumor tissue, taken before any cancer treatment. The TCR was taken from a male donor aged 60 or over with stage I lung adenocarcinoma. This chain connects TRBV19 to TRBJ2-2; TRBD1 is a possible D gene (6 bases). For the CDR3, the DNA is TGTGCCAGTACGATAGACCAAGGGGGTGTCACCGGGGAGCTGTTTTTT. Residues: CASTIDQGGVTGELFF. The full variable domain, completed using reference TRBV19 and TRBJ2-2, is DGGITQSPKYLFRKEGQNVTLSCEQNLNHDAMYWYRQDPGQGLRLIYYSQIVNDFQKGDIAEGYSVSREKKESFPLTVTSAQKNPTAFYLCASTIDQGGVTGELFFGEGSRLTVL.